The clone carrying this T cell receptor beta chain is a singleton in its sample. A Clinical Activity Score of at least 3, a NOSPECS grade of at least 4 and a duration under 3 months were recorded in the ophthalmopathy patients. RNA transcripts were the template for amplifying TCR beta CDR3 regions. Primed by the HTBI set, a first-round RT-PCR was run on the TCR CDR3. TCRdb ran MiXCR on the multiplex PCR reads and lists one entry per CDR3 protein. The table lists about 370,000 distinct CDR3 sequences, roughly 15% of them singletons. This sample is part of a study of T cells in Graves' hyperthyroidism and ophthalmopathy. CDR1 is MNHNS, CDR2 SASEGT, per germline. This CDR3 has 14 residues. Trimming shortened V by 6 bases and J by 6 bases, and 16 bases separated the two germline ends.

J is TRBJ2-3 and V is TRBV6-1; a possible D gene is TRBD1 (6 bases). Specimen: blood. This clonotype was sampled from a woman aged 55-69 years with Graves' ophthalmopathy. The chain's CDR3 is CASSEGQGLDTQYF. CDR3 coding DNA: TGTGCCAGCAGCGAGGGGCAGGGGTTGGATACGCAGTATTTT.